This TCR beta chain was identified during a study of shared clonotypes between healthy human individuals. Study at large: CD4 naive and memory got three plates each, CD8 naive two, CD8 memory one.

A deep-level run was used for the assay. Every immunoSEQ plate was one replicate of a subset's evenly spread DNA. The repertoire was sequenced with immunoSEQ multiplex PCR; TCRdb's copy has only in-frame clones and lacks some. The repertoire includes around 700,000 clones, 55% to 75% of them detected once, and 1.8% sits in the top ten. The CDR3 extends over 13 amino acids. Germline lookup yields CDR1 GTSNPN and CDR2 SVGIG (reference sequence). Trimming took 2 bases from V and 7 from J, leaving 12 bases between them. Findings and caveats of the study: Clonotypes shared by all four sorted-subset donors had higher generation probabilities than non-shared clonotypes.

This clone was seen more than once but under ten times. The target antigen is unknown. Sequencing was done on a sample of memory CD4+ T cells sorted from blood. Subset specified: CD45RA-negative fraction. J is TRBJ1-5 and V is TRBV30; D perhaps matches TRBD1 (6 bases). This receptor was taken from a woman in her thirties in good health. The CDR3 is CAWSRGVLQPQHF. For the CDR3, the DNA is TGTGCCTGGAGTAGGGGGGTCCTCCAGCCCCAGCATTTT.